One and the same sample provided the 21 T cell receptor beta chains below, sequenced in a study of control samples from healthy donors and cancer patients (dated by TCRdb to 2018 to 2021). The method was the immunoSEQ multiplex PCR assay. The table comes from immuneACCESS by way of TCRdb, which keeps in-frame sequences with V and J called. Part of the clones is missing from these tables; in studies checked, under half for an unresolved V gene and the rest for unknown reasons. This sample comprises about 180,000 clones, roughly 92% of them detected only once. Of the sample, 1.1% to 1.5% is held by the ten largest clones. The sequenced sample consisted of blood. These receptors came from a man younger than 40 in good health.

This chain uses TRBV9 with TRBJ1-4, with D maybe TRBD1 (6 bases). The V gene lost 4 bases and the J gene lost 5 bases, with 21 bases spanning the gap. This CDR3 is 17 amino acids long. The germline gives CDR1 SGDLS, CDR2 YYNGEE. This chain's CDR3 is CASSPNRARGPNEKLFF. CDR3 DNA: TGTGCCAGCAGCCCCAACAGGGCACGGGGGCCGAATGAAAAACTGTTTTTT.

This clone was detected once. V and J are TRBV2 and TRBJ1-5; D not certain. Trimming took 6 bases from V and 1 from J, leaving 13 bases between them. This CDR3 is built from 15 residues. CDR1 SNHLY and CDR2 FYNNEI come from the germline V gene. In DNA, the CDR3 is TGTGCCAGCAGACGGTCCCGAGCGAGCAATCAGCCCCAGCATTTT. It is translated as CASRRSRASNQPQHF.

The V and J genes are TRBV11-3 and TRBJ2-2; D call uncertain. V was clipped by 2 bases and J by 4 bases, with 5 bases between them. The CDR3 is made up of 13 amino acids. Germline lookup yields CDR1 SGHNT and CDR2 YENEEA. The CDR3 nucleotides read TGTGCCAGCAGCTTACCGGGCACCGGGGAGCTGTTTTTT. Its translation is CASSLPGTGELFF. Full variable domain (remainder filled in from reference TRBV11-3 and TRBJ2-2): EAGVVQSPRYKIIEKKQPVAFWCNPISGHNTLYWYLQNLGQGPELLIRYENEEAVDDSQLPKDRFSAERLKGVDSTLKIQPAELGDSAVYLCASSLPGTGELFFGEGSRLTVL.

The rearrangement uses TRBV29-1 and TRBJ2-3, with D uncertain. CDR1 and CDR2 (germline): SQVTM, ANQGSEA. V lost 4 bases to trimming and J lost 2 bases, with 13 bases between them. CDR3 size: 14 residues. The DNA for the CDR3 is TGCAGCGTTGTTGCTAGGGCTACCACAGATACGCAGTATTTT. Amino acid sequence: CSVVARATTDTQYF.

Worth noting for this clone: At the DNA level, this CDR3 is encoded by other sequences in the same sample as well. This chain uses TRBV5-1 with TRBJ2-7; D is unclear. The CDR3 is made up of 12 amino acids. CDR1 SGHRS and CDR2 YFSETQ come from the germline V gene. V lost 2 bases and J lost 0, with 3 bases in between. CDR3 residues: CASSLSSYEQYF. Written as DNA, the CDR3 is TGCGCCAGCAGCTTAAGCTCCTACGAGCAGTACTTC. The variable domain in full, with the rest retrieved from reference TRBV5-1 and TRBJ2-7, is KAGVTQTPRYLIKTRGQQVTLSCSPISGHRSVSWYQQTPGQGLQFLFEYFSETQRNKGNFPGRFSGRQFSNSRSEMNVSTLELGDSALYLCASSLSSYEQYFGPGTRLTVT.

This chain connects TRBV12-1 to TRBJ2-5; TRBD2 is the table's D call, not checked against the DNA. TRBV12-1 is deemed a pseudogene. The CDR3 consists of 17 residues. The CDR3 here is CASSFELMDRREETQYF. The DNA for the CDR3 is TGTGCCAGCAGCTTTGAATTGATGGATCGGAGGGAGGAGACCCAGTACTTC.

The chain carries TRBV21-1 and TRBJ2-5. TRBV21-1 corresponds to a pseudogene. The CDR3 runs to 15 residues. CDR3: CASSNCYHPQETQYF. The CDR3 DNA reads TGTGCCAGCAGCAACTGTTACCACCCACAAGAGACCCAGTACTTC.

The chain joins TRBV5-1 to TRBJ1-4; 9 nucleotides agree with TRBD1. Germline V gene sequence: CDR1 SGHRS, CDR2 YFSETQ. V dropped 3 bases and J dropped 8; count of bases not matched to a gene: 5. The CDR3 totals 14 residues. CDR3 in DNA: TGCGCCAGCAGCTGGGGACAGGGAAGGGAAAAACTGTTTTTT. Protein sequence: CASSWGQGREKLFF. Full variable domain (rest looked up from reference TRBV5-1 and TRBJ1-4): KAGVTQTPRYLIKTRGQQVTLSCSPISGHRSVSWYQQTPGQGLQFLFEYFSETQRNKGNFPGRFSGRQFSNSRSEMNVSTLELGDSALYLCASSWGQGREKLFFGSGTQLSVL.

The CDR3 loop reads CASSESVAGGEQFF. Here the CDR3 DNA reads TGCGCCAGCAGTGAGTCTGTTGCAGGCGGTGAGCAGTTCTTC. This chain connects TRBV10-1 to TRBJ2-1; D not resolved. The germline CDR1 and CDR2 sequences are WNHNN and SYGVQD (reference sequence). The CDR3 extends over 14 amino acids. V shed 0 bases and J shed 9 bases, with 12 bases lying between them.

This clone was recorded once. This sequence joins TRBV4-1 and TRBJ1-3, with D maybe TRBD1 (6 bases). Trimming left V 5 bases short and J 2 bases short, with 13 bases between. Germline lookup yields CDR1 MGHRA and CDR2 YSYEKL. This CDR3 comprises 15 residues. This chain's CDR3 is CASSNDKGAGNTIYF. As DNA, the CDR3 is TGCGCCAGCAGCAATGACAAGGGGGCTGGAAACACCATATATTTT.

This chain joins TRBV28 and TRBJ2-7; D call uncertain. This CDR3 comprises 16 residues. Germline-derived CDR1 and CDR2 are MDHEN and SYDVKM. Trimming left V 2 bases short and J 2 bases short, with 16 bases between. The CDR3 loop is CASSLISFRHPYEQYF. CDR3 bases: TGTGCCAGCAGTTTAATCAGCTTTAGGCATCCCTACGAGCAGTACTTC. Full variable domain (outside the CDR3, taken from reference TRBV28 and TRBJ2-7): DVKVTQSSRYLVKRTGEKVFLECVQDMDHENMFWYRQDPGLGLRLIYFSYDVKMKEKGDIPEGYSVSREKKERFSLILESASTNQTSMYLCASSLISFRHPYEQYFGPGTRLTVT.

The V gene is TRBV23-1, the J gene TRBJ1-5; D uncertain. TRBV23-1 is given ORF status, its function remaining uncertain. The CDR3 has 15 residues. Trimming removed 0 bases at V and 8 bases at J, with 14 bases between. The CDR3 region has the DNA TGCGCCAGCAGTCAATCGGATGAGAGGGTTGAGCCCCAGCATTTT. It yields the protein CASSQSDERVEPQHF.

V usage is TRBV30 and J usage is TRBJ1-6, with D unresolved. Germline CDR1 reads GTSNPN; CDR2 reads SVGIG (reference sequence). V was cut by 5 bases and J by 7 bases, with 6 bases left in between. CDR3 length: 11 residues. The CDR3, as DNA: TGTGCCTGGGCCCGGAATTCACCCCTCCACTTT. Translating gives CAWARNSPLHF.

The chain joins TRBV18 to TRBJ2-1; D perhaps matches TRBD1 (6 bases). The CDR3 sequence is 17 residues long. The germline gives CDR1 KGHSH, CDR2 LQKENI. V shed 0 bases and J shed 6 bases, with 18 bases lying between them. CDR3 in amino acids: CASSPPGRGGPGNEQFF. In DNA form, the CDR3 reads TGTGCCAGCTCACCACCAGGGAGAGGGGGACCGGGCAATGAGCAGTTCTTC.

The chain uses TRBV10-3 and TRBJ1-4, with a weak D call TRBD1 (5 bases). The germline V gene encodes CDR1 ENHRY and CDR2 SYGVKD. The CDR3 has 15 amino acids. The V and J ends lost 4 bases and 8 bases respectively, with 17 bases between them. CDR3 nucleotides: TGTGCCATCAGTGTAGACCCCGGGGAGGGGGAAAAACTGTTTTTT. Protein: CAISVDPGEGEKLFF.

This clone came up once. The chain combines TRBV9 with TRBJ1-4; D is perhaps TRBD1 (5 bases). The V end lost 0 bases, the J end lost 4 bases, and 13 bases lay between the germline ends. Per germline, CDR1 SGDLS and CDR2 YYNGEE. The CDR3 has 16 residues. The CDR3 reads CASSVGPGPINEKLFF. The CDR3 DNA follows: TGTGCCAGCAGCGTAGGGCCGGGACCGATTAATGAAAAACTGTTTTTT.

Comment on this clone: In the same sample, other DNA sequences code for this CDR3. V is TRBV30 and J is TRBJ1-1, with D unclear. Trimming removed 0 bases from V and 4 bases from J, with 6 bases in between. The CDR3 is 12 amino acids. Germline values: CDR1 GTSNPN, CDR2 SVGIG (reference sequence). The CDR3 region has the DNA TGTGCCTGGAGTGTACTGGGCACTGAAGCTTTCTTT. Protein sequence: CAWSVLGTEAFF.

There are a few counts of this clone. CDR3 residues: CASSDAGTGGEKLFF. In DNA, the CDR3 is TGTGCCAGCAGCGATGCTGGGACAGGGGGTGAAAAACTGTTTTTT. This rearrangement joins TRBV9 to TRBJ1-4; 11 bases are shared with TRBD1. The V segment lost 3 bases and the J segment 7 bases; nucleotides outside the gene matches: 5. Looked up from germline, CDR1 is SGDLS and CDR2 is YYNGEE. This CDR3 comprises 15 residues.

V gene TRBV5-4 combines with J gene TRBJ2-3; 11 nucleotides align to TRBD2. This CDR3 region has 16 residues. Per germline, CDR1 SGHNT and CDR2 YYREEE (reference sequence). The V and J ends lost 0 bases and 1 base, in that order; junction bases with no gene match: 1. CDR3 amino acids: CASSLGSGGGTDTQYF. Written as DNA, the CDR3 is TGTGCCAGCAGCTTGGGTAGCGGGGGGGGCACAGATACGCAGTATTTT.

This clone was observed a handful of times. The rearrangement joins TRBV6-4 to TRBJ2-3; 11 nucleotides match TRBD1. The CDR3 extends over 15 amino acids. Germline CDR1 and CDR2: MRHNA and SNTAGT. Losses at the gene ends were 4 bases for V and 2 bases for J; bases not matched to a gene: 2. CDR3 region: CASSAGQGDTDTQYF. CDR3 DNA sequence: TGTGCCAGCAGTGCGGGACAGGGGGACACAGATACGCAGTATTTT.

The chain carries TRBV6-5 and TRBJ1-4; a weak D match, TRBD1 (5 bases). The V gene lost 6 bases and the J gene lost 5 bases, with 13 bases spanning the gap. The V gene's germline CDR1 is MNHEY and CDR2 SVGAGI. The CDR3 runs to 14 residues. As DNA, the CDR3 is TGTGCCAGCAGGCCAGCGGGGGTAAATGAAAAACTGTTTTTT. Protein product: CASRPAGVNEKLFF.